Described below is a single T cell receptor (beta chain) sequence and its context. Its antigen is not known. CDR1 is SEHNR and CDR2 is FQNEAQ in the germline V gene (reference sequence). Unmatched junction bases numbered 9, after V lost 3 bases and J lost 4 bases. The CDR3 runs 15 residues. The assay was immunoSEQ multiplex PCR, and TCRdb's table has in-frame clones only and misses some. The sample shows 120,000 or so clones, approximately 85% of them seen only once. The data were taken from a study of T cell responses to AZD1222 COVID-19 vaccine. Study at large: Pooling was applied to second doses at about 4 or about 12 weeks. Study conclusions and caveats: No repertoire was sampled before or during the peak T cell response, only after it. Among spike-specific TCRs, nearly half reportedly target unmutated variant regions. The donor group comprised mostly white British people and more females; the analysis possibly underestimated clonal diversity.

The receptor was derived from an adult in good health. Sequencing was performed on peripheral blood, taken on day 0 of AZD1222 vaccination. This chain joins TRBV7-9 and TRBJ2-7, with 7 bases lining up with TRBD1. CDR3 nucleotides: TGTGCCAGCAGCTTGGGGACAGCAACTCTTTACGAGCAGTACTTC. This codes for CASSLGTATLYEQYF. Filled out from reference TRBV7-9 and TRBJ2-7, the complete variable domain reads DTGVSQNPRHKITKRGQNVTFRCDPISEHNRLYWYRQTLGQGPEFLTYFQNEAQLEKSRLLSDRFSAERPKGSFSTLEIQRTEQGDSAMYLCASSLGTATLYEQYFGPGTRLTVT.